These T cell receptor beta chains were read from a single sample in a study of blood T cell repertoires in COVID-19. Using immunoSEQ multiplex PCR, the repertoire was profiled, and TCRdb retains in-frame clones only, with some absent. The data show around 700,000 clones, just under 90% seen once. The sample was peripheral blood. The receptors here all came from a woman younger than 35 with acute or convalescent COVID-19. Both conserved end residues are part of each CDR3. A D gene is named only where the DNA matches it firmly. Where a row states a size, it is once, few, many or the class of an expanded clone; other rows omit it.

j_call | v_call | d_call | clone_size | cdr3_nt | cdr3_aa
TRBJ1-3 | TRBV7-3 | - | once | TGTGCCAGCAGCTTAAATGTAGAGGACAGATTTCTGCCTGGAAACACCATATATTTT | CASSLNVEDRFLPGNTIYF
TRBJ2-7 | TRBV4-1 | TRBD1 | - | TGCGCCAGCAGCCTAGCGACAGGGTCCGAGCAGTACTTC | CASSLATGSEQYF
TRBJ1-2 | TRBV3-1/TRBV3-2 | - | - | TGTGCCAGCAGCCAAACCGGGGGCTACACCTTC | CASSQTGGYTF
TRBJ1-2 | TRBV6-5 | - | - | TGTGCCAGCAGAGCTAGCGCCGGGGACCATGGCTACACCTTC | CASRASAGDHGYTF
TRBJ1-2 | TRBV6-6 | - | - | TGTGCCAGCAGTTCTCTTCGGGAAAACTATGGCTACACCTTC | CASSSLRENYGYTF
TRBJ2-3 | TRBV11-2 | TRBD1 | - | TGTGCCAGCAGCTTGGACAGGGGCCCTACGCAGTATTTT | CASSLDRGPTQYF
TRBJ2-2 | TRBV6-6 | TRBD2 | - | TGTGCCAGCATCCCCCCGGGGGGGATTACCGGGGAGCTGTTTTTT | CASIPPGGITGELFF
TRBJ2-7 | TRBV5-1 | TRBD2 | once | TGCGCCAGCAGTCCGGGGGGGAGCTACGAGCAGTACTTC | CASSPGGSYEQYF
TRBJ1-1 | TRBV12-3/TRBV12-4 | - | - | TGTGCCTCCTCAGTTGGCACTGAAGCTTTCTTT | CASSVGTEAFF
TRBJ2-5 | TRBV9 | TRBD1 | - | TGTGCCAGCAGACGAGGGCAGGGGGCCCAAGAGACCCAGTACTTC | CASRRGQGAQETQYF
TRBJ1-1 | TRBV9 | - | - | TGTGCCAGCAGCGTAGTCCCGGGGACTGAAGCTTTCTTT | CASSVVPGTEAFF
TRBJ2-1 | TRBV7-2 | TRBD2 | - | TGTGCCAGCAGCTTAGTCGGGACTAGCGGGGCCCACAATGAGCAGTTCTTC | CASSLVGTSGAHNEQFF
TRBJ1-2 | TRBV30 | TRBD1 | - | TGTGCCTGGAGTGGCCGGGACAGGGCTAACTATGGCTACACCTTC | CAWSGRDRANYGYTF
TRBJ2-7 | TRBV6-1 | TRBD1 | - | TGTGCCAGCAGTGAGACAGGGTTTAGCTACGAGCAGTACTTC | CASSETGFSYEQYF
TRBJ2-5 | TRBV10-3 | TRBD2 | - | TGTGCCATCAGTAAGCGGGGGAGCCAAGAGACCCAGTACTTC | CAISKRGSQETQYF
TRBJ1-2 | TRBV24-1 | TRBD1 | - | TGTGCCACCAGTGTGGGACAGGCTGGCTACACCTTC | CATSVGQAGYTF
TRBJ1-6 | TRBV5-6 | - | - | TGTGCCAGCAGCTCGTCGGTCAATTCACCCCTCCACTTT | CASSSSVNSPLHF
TRBJ1-2 | TRBV12-3/TRBV12-4 | TRBD1 | few | TGTGCCAGCAGAAAGACAGGGGGCGGTGGCTACACCTTC | CASRKTGGGGYTF
TRBJ1-5 | TRBV7-9 | - | - | TGTGCCAGCAGCTTAGATACGGTTACTCCCAATCAGCCCCAGCATTTT | CASSLDTVTPNQPQHF
TRBJ1-1 | TRBV13 | TRBD1 | - | TGTGCCAGCAGCTTAGTGGCCGGGGACAGGGAGAATGAAGCTTTCTTT | CASSLVAGDRENEAFF